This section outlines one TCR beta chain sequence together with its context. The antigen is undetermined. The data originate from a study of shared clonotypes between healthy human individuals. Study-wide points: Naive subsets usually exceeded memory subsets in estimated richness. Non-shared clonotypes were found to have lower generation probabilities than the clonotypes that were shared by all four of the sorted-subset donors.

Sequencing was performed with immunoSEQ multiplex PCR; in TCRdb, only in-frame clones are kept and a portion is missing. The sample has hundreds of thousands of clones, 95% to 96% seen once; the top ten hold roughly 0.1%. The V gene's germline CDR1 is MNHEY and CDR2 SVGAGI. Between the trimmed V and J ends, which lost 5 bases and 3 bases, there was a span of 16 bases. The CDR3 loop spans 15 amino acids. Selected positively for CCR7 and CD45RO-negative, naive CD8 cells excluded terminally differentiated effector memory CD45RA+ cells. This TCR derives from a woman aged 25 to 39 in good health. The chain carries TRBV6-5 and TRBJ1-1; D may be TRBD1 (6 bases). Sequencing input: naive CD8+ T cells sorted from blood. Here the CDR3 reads CASSQIRGEDTEAFF. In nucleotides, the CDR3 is TGTGCCAGCAGTCAAATCAGGGGTGAGGACACTGAAGCTTTCTTT.